This TCR beta chain was observed in a study of CD8 T cells in ankylosing spondylitis. Study-level findings and limits: A TCR beta motif made of fewer than ten highly homologous variants seemed typical of ankylosing spondylitis blood. Researchers reportedly found disease-linked clones significantly enriched in matched ankylosing spondylitis synovial fluid.

The CDR3 covers 15 residues. The V and J ends lost 0 bases and 5 bases respectively, with 13 bases between them. Germline V gives CDR1 ENHRY, CDR2 SYGVKD. TCRdb passed the 5' RACE reads through MiXCR, listing each CDR3 protein once. The sample lists roughly 160,000 distinct CDR3 sequences, more than 9% occurring once. This clonotype was detected ten times or more. Antigen: not known. Sequences were obtained from blood, either unsorted or a sorted T cell fraction (not recorded which). The rearrangement links TRBV10-3 to TRBJ2-5; D could derive from TRBD1 or TRBD2 (5 bases each). The sequence came from a male donor with ankylosing spondylitis or in good health (not recorded which). CDR3 in DNA: TGTGCCATCAGTGAGTCGGGGGTGTTGAAGGAGACCCAGTACTTC. Translating gives CAISESGVLKETQYF.